The text below deals with one TCR beta chain. Its antigen is still unknown. The data originate from a study of cytomegalovirus exposure and HLA in healthy donors. It was with 60 Vbeta and 13 Jbeta primers that the PCR ran. Sequenced by immunoSEQ multiplex PCR; TCRdb stores in-frame clones only, minus some. The sample yields roughly 170,000 clones, approximately 80% seen once. Trimming left V 7 bases short and J 4 bases short, with 11 bases between. CDR1 is DFQATT, CDR2 SNEGSKA, per germline (reference sequence). The CDR3 is made up of 11 amino acids. Study-level results: A prior analysis recorded that most TCR beta V segments were productive about 87% or about 30% of the time. Analysis performed later found 15,000 or so TCR beta sequences associated with HLA alleles at 0.05 false discovery rate.

The receptor was isolated from a man aged 25 to 40 in good health and CMV-seronegative. The rearrangement links TRBV20-1 to TRBJ2-7; tentative D call: TRBD1 (6 bases). The source material was PBMCs. CDR3 residues: CSVQQGYEQYF. CDR3 in DNA: TGCAGTGTTCAACAGGGTTACGAGCAGTACTTC.